These T cell receptor beta chains were read from a single sample in a study of graft-versus-host responses after intestinal transplantation. Assay: immunoSEQ multiplex PCR; the TCRdb copy retains only in-frame clones and omits some. The sample lists roughly 12,000 clones, 65% to 85% occurring once. Sequencing used PBMCs, obtained approximately 120 days after transplant. The receptors originated from a human patient who received an intestinal transplant, so some T cells may come from the graft donor. CDR3s include the opening cysteine and the closing phenylalanine or tryptophan. D genes are given only for firm matches. Clone size is stated in some rows and not others, as once, few, many or a class when expanded.

V	D	size	J	DNA	CDR3
TRBV6-8	NA	few	TRBJ1-5	TGTGCCAGCAGTTACTCGGGGCCTAGTCAGCCCCAGCATTTT	CASSYSGPSQPQHF
TRBV19	NA	NA	TRBJ1-1	TGTGCCAGTAGGGAGAACACTGAAGCTTTCTTT	CASRENTEAFF
TRBV4-2	NA	NA	TRBJ1-5	TGTGCCAGCAGCCAAGGAACTCTCAGGGGCTGGAGCAATCAGCCCCAGCATTTT	CASSQGTLRGWSNQPQHF
TRBV30	NA	NA	TRBJ2-3	TGTGCCTGGAGTATCCAGGGAGATACGCAGTATTTT	CAWSIQGDTQYF
TRBV19	NA	few	TRBJ1-1	TGTGCCAGTAGTTGGCCTCAGGGGACCACTGAAGCTTTCTTT	CASSWPQGTTEAFF
TRBV6-1	NA	NA	TRBJ1-5	TGTGCCACGTGCCGGGACGGATATCAGCCCCAGCATTTT	CATCRDGYQPQHF
TRBV12-5	TRBD2	NA	TRBJ2-1	TGTGCTAGTGGTTTGGGCCTTACAGGGACTAGTTCGAATGAGCAGTTCTTC	CASGLGLTGTSSNEQFF
TRBV30	TRBD2	NA	TRBJ2-3	TGTGCCTGGAGTGTACTTGCGGGAGCAGATACGCAGTATTTT	CAWSVLAGADTQYF
TRBV19	TRBD2	NA	TRBJ2-1	TGTGCCAGTAAAGGAGAGCGGGAGGGGAGGGATGAGCAGTTCTTC	CASKGEREGRDEQFF
TRBV28	NA	NA	TRBJ2-1	TGTGCCAGCAGTTTGGGTTCCCGGCGGGATGAGCAGTTCTTC	CASSLGSRRDEQFF
TRBV6-4	NA	NA	TRBJ2-2	TGTGCCAGCAGTGACTCTAGCACCGGGGAGCTGTTTTTT	CASSDSSTGELFF
TRBV27	NA	once	TRBJ2-7	TGTGCCAGCAGCAGACTAGAGGTCTACGAGCAGTACTTC	CASSRLEVYEQYF
TRBV7-3	NA	once	TRBJ2-1	TGTGCCAGCAGCTACGACTCCTCCTACAATGAGCAGTTCTTC	CASSYDSSYNEQFF
TRBV19	TRBD1	NA	TRBJ1-1	TGTGCCAGTAGCCCGACAGGGTCCACTGAAGCTTTCTTT	CASSPTGSTEAFF
TRBV27	NA	NA	TRBJ1-6	TGTGCCAGCAGTTTATCGAAAGGGCTTAATTCACCCCTCCACTTT	CASSLSKGLNSPLHF
TRBV12-5	TRBD1	NA	TRBJ1-1	TGTGCTAGTGGACCCCCCGGGACAGGGGGATCCACTGAAGCTTTCTTT	CASGPPGTGGSTEAFF
TRBV11-2	NA	once	TRBJ2-5	TGTGCCAACTCTGAAGAAGAGACCCAGTACTTC	CANSEEETQYF
TRBV4-1	TRBD1	NA	TRBJ2-7	TGCGCCAGCAGCCACGCAGGGGGCGGCTACGAGCAGTACTTC	CASSHAGGGYEQYF
TRBV2	TRBD1	NA	TRBJ1-6	TGTGCCAGCAGGGGGACAGCCCGGACGCTTTTTTATAATTCACCCCTCCACTTT	CASRGTARTLFYNSPLHF
TRBV19	NA	NA	TRBJ2-1	TGTGCCAGTAGTAAGGTACCGGGGAATGAGCAGTTCTTC	CASSKVPGNEQFF
TRBV6-1	TRBD1	NA	TRBJ2-7	TGTGCCAGCAGTACACAGGGGACCAACGACGAGCAGTACTTC	CASSTQGTNDEQYF
TRBV6-5	TRBD2	NA	TRBJ2-7	TGTGCCAGCAGTTACACTGGGGCAGGGAGGGCGTACGAGCAGTACTTC	CASSYTGAGRAYEQYF
TRBV29-1	TRBD1	once	TRBJ1-2	TGCAGCGTTGAAGGTGACAGGGACTATGGCTACACCTTC	CSVEGDRDYGYTF
TRBV6-4	TRBD2	NA	TRBJ2-3	TGTGCCAGCAGTGACCTTAGCGGGGGCACAGATACGCAGTATTTT	CASSDLSGGTDTQYF
TRBV7-8	NA	once	TRBJ1-2	TGTGCCAGCAGCTTAGTTGGTGGCAGCAACTATGGCTACACCTTC	CASSLVGGSNYGYTF
TRBV10-3	NA	NA	TRBJ2-5	TGTGCCATCAGAGGGGGGTCCCAAGAGACCCAGTACTTC	CAIRGGSQETQYF
TRBV4-2	TRBD1	NA	TRBJ1-2	TGTGCCAGCAGCTACCAGGGGGTTACCTATGGCTACACCTTC	CASSYQGVTYGYTF